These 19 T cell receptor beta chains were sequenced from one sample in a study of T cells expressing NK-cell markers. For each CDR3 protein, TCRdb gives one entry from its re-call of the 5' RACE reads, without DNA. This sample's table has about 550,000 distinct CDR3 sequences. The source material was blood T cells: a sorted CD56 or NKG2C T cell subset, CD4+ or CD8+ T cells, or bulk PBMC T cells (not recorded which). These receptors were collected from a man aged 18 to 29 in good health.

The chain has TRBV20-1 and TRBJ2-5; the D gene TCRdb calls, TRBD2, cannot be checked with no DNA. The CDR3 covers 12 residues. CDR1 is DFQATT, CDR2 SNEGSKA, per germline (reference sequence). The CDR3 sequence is CSARSGEETQYF.

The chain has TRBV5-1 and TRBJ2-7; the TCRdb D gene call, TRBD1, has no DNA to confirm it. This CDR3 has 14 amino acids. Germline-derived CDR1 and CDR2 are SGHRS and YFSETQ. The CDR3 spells CASSLDVGQGEQYF.

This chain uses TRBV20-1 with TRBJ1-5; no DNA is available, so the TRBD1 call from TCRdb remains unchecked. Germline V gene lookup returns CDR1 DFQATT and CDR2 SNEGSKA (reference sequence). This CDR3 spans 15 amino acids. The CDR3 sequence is CSAQKRLGLNQPQHF.

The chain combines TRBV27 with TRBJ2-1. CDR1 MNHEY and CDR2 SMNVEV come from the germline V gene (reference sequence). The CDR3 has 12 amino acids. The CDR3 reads CASWESYNEQFF.

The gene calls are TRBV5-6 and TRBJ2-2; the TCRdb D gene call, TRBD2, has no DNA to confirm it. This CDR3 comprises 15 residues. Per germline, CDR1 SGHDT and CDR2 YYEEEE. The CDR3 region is CASRPRGLGTGELFF.

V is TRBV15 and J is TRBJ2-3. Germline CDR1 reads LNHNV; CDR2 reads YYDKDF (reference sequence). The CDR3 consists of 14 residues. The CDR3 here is CATSRSRNTDTQYF.

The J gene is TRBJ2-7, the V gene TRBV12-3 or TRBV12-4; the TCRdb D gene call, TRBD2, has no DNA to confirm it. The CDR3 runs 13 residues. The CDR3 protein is CASSDQGLYEQYF.

The CDR3: CASEKRGGEEQFF. V usage is TRBV6-4 and J usage is TRBJ2-1; TCRdb lists TRBD1, though no DNA is available to test this call. Germline CDR1 MRHNA, CDR2 SNTAGT. This CDR3 has 13 amino acids.

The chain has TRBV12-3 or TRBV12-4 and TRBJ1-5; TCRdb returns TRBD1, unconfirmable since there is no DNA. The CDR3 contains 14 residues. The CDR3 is CASSFVGTHQPQHF.

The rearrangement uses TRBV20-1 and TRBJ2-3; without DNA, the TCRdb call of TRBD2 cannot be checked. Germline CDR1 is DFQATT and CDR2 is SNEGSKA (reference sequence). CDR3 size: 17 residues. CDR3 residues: CSARVFSGRAYTDTQYF.

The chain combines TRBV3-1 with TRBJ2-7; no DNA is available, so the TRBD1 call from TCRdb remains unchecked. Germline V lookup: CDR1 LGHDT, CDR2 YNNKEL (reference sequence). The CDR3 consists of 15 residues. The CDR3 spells CASSQTGTGNFEQYF.

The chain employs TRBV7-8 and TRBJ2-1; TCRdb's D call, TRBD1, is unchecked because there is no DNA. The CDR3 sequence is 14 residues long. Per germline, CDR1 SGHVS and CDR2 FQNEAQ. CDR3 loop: CASSLFSGAGEQFF.

The CDR3 region is CASSPPGINNEQFF. The rearrangement joins TRBV18 to TRBJ2-1. Germline CDR1 reads KGHSH; CDR2 reads LQKENI. This CDR3 region has 14 residues.

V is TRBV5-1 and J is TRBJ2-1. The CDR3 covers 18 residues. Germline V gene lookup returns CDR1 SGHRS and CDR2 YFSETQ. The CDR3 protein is CASSLAWSGISSYNEQFF.

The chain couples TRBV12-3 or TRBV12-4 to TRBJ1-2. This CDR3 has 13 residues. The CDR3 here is CASVASGANGYTF.

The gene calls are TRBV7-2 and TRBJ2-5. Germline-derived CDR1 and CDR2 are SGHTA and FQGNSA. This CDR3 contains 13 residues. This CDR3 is CASRISSGETQYF.

CDR3 region: CASNPASQPQHF. The rearrangement joins TRBV6-1 to TRBJ1-5. This CDR3 is 12 amino acids long. Germline V gene data show CDR1 as MNHNS and CDR2 as SASEGT.

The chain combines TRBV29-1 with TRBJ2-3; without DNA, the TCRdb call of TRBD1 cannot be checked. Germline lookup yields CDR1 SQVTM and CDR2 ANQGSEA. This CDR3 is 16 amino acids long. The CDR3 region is CSVESQAGAITDTQYF.

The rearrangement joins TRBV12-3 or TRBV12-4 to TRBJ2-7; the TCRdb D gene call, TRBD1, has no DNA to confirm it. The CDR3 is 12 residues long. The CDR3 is CASSPGYYEQYF.